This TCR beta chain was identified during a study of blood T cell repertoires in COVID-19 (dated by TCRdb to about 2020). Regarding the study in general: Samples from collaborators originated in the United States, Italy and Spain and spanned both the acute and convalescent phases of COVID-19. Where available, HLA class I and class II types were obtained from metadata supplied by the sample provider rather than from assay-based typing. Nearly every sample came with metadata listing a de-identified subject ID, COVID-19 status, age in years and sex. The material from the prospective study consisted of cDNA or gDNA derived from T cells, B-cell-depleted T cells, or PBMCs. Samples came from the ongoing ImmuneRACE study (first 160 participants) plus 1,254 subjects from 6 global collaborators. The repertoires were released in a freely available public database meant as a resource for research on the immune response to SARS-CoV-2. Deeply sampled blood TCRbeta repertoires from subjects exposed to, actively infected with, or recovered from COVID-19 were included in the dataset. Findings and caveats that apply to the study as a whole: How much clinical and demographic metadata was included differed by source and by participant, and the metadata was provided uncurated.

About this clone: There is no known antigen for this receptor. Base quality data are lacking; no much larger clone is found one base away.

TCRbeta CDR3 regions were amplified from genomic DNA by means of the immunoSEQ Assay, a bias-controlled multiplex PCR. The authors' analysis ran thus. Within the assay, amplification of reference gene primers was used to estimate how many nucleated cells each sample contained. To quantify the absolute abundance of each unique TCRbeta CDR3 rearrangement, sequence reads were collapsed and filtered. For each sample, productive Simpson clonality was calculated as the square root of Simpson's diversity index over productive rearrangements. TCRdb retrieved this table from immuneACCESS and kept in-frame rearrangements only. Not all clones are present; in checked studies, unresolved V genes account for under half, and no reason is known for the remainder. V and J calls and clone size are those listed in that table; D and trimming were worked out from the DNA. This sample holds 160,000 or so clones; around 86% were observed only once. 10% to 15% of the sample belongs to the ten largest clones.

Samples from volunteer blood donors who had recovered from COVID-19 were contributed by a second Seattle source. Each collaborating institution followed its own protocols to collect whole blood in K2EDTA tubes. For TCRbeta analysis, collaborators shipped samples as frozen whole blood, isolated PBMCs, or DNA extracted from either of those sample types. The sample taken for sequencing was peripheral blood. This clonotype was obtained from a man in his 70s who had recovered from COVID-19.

The CDR3 reads as follows: CASSQELAGSSYEQYF. The DNA sequence reads TGTGCCAGCAGCCAAGAACTAGCGGGATCATCCTACGAGCAGTACTTC. The chain is encoded by TRBV4-2 joined to TRBJ2-7; the central 10 bases match TRBD2. Compared with germline, V lacks 0 bases and J lacks 1 base; bases without a gene match: 3. Taken from the germline V gene, the CDR1 and CDR2 loops are LGHNA and YNFKEQ. Its CDR3 holds 16 amino acids, cysteine through phenylalanine. The entry retains the CDR3 DNA only, 48 bases that are in frame from base 1.